The 6 T cell receptor beta chains presented below share a single source sample, sequenced in a study of control samples from healthy donors and cancer patients. Method: immunoSEQ multiplex PCR; TCRdb's copy keeps in-frame clones and lacks some. The sample has tens of thousands of clones; about 90% are singletons. Sequencing input: blood. Receptors were obtained from a woman in her 50s in good health.

This clone has just one count. The gene calls are TRBV7-9 and TRBJ1-2; D remains ambiguous. V lost 6 bases and J lost 8, with 13 bases in between. The CDR3 has 12 residues. Germline lookup yields CDR1 SEHNR and CDR2 FQNEAQ (reference sequence). The CDR3 DNA reads TGTGCCAGCAGTTTGGAAGGCTGGGGCTACACCTTC. Its protein product is CASSLEGWGYTF.

The rearrangement joins TRBV19 to TRBJ2-3; a weak D match, TRBD1 (6 bases). The germline CDR1 and CDR2 sequences are LNHDA and SQIVND (reference sequence). The length of the CDR3 is 15 residues. V was pared by 5 bases and J by 2 bases, with 14 bases between. The CDR3 bases are TGTGCCAGTAGTCCGGGACAAACTTCCACAGATACGCAGTATTTT. Translating gives CASSPGQTSTDTQYF.

The CDR3 DNA reads TGTGCCAGCAGCCGGGAGGGCCCTAATGAGCAGTTCTTC. Translation gives CASSREGPNEQFF. V gene TRBV6-6 combines with J gene TRBJ2-1; 8 nucleotides agree with TRBD2. Germline V gene sequence: CDR1 MNHNY, CDR2 SVGAGI (reference sequence). The CDR3 runs 13 residues. After removal of 6 bases from V and 7 bases from J, the junction contained 5 bases not matched to a gene.

The rearrangement joins TRBV28 to TRBJ2-7; the D call may be TRBD1 or TRBD2 (5 bases each). CDR3 length: 18 residues. V was shortened by 6 bases and J by 2 bases, with 26 bases between the two germline ends. Germline CDR1 is MDHEN and CDR2 is SYDVKM. The DNA of the CDR3 is TGTGCCAGCAGAGGGGAAGTGTGGGAAGGGACCCCGCCCTACGAGCAGTACTTC. This encodes CASRGEVWEGTPPYEQYF.

The CDR3 sequence: CAIRKGQLNTEAFF. CDR3 DNA: TGTGCCATCAGGAAGGGACAGCTGAACACTGAAGCTTTCTTT. This sequence joins TRBV10-3 and TRBJ1-1, with 7 bases identical to TRBD1. CDR3 length: 14 residues. V shed 6 bases, J shed 0 bases, and the junction held 4 bases outside the gene matches. Germline lookup yields CDR1 ENHRY and CDR2 SYGVKD.

Details on this clone: Mismatch with germline at one junction end may stem from a read error. V gene TRBV6-1 combines with J gene TRBJ1-5, with D possibly TRBD1 on 5 matching bases. This CDR3 spans 15 amino acids. The germline gives CDR1 MNHNS, CDR2 SASEGT. The CDR3 bases are TGTGCCAGCAGGGAAGAGGGGCGAAACAATCAGCCCCAGCATTTT. Amino acids: CASREEGRNNQPQHF.